These 10 T cell receptor beta chains came from one sample sequenced in a study of OX40 agonist ivuxolimab in advanced cancers. Measured with immunoSEQ multiplex PCR; TCRdb has only the in-frame clones, and not every one. The table records approximately 58,000 clones, approximately 79% of them present only once. Sequencing used CD4+ or CD8+ T cells sorted from blood, obtained in a trial of the OX40 agonist ivuxolimab. These receptors were taken from an adult with an advanced solid tumor such as melanoma, head and neck, liver or kidney cancer.

This chain joins TRBV6-1 and TRBJ1-1, with D uncertain. The length of the CDR3 is 15 residues. Germline assignment: CDR1 MNHNS and CDR2 SASEGT. Trimming took 7 bases from V and 8 from J, leaving 23 bases between them. The CDR3 sequence: CASNPNRVGLPEAFF. The CDR3 DNA reads TGTGCCAGCAATCCCAACCGAGTTGGTCTTCCAGAAGCTTTCTTT.

The genes are TRBV5-1 and TRBJ2-2; TRBD1 matches at 7 bases. The CDR3 runs to 21 residues. Germline CDR1 SGHRS, CDR2 YFSETQ. After removal of 2 bases from V and 0 bases from J, the junction contained 19 bases not matched to a gene. CDR3 in DNA: TGCGCCAGCAGCTTAGGTCGGATGAGGAGGACAGGTTTCGCGAACACCGGGGAGCTGTTTTTT. Its protein is CASSLGRMRRTGFANTGELFF.

This rearrangement joins TRBV28 to TRBJ2-3; no clear D gene. The CDR3 is 18 amino acids. The V gene lost 3 bases and the J gene lost 2 bases, with 21 bases spanning the gap. Germline assignment: CDR1 MDHEN and CDR2 SYDVKM. CDR3 nucleotides: TGTGCCAGCAGTTTCTCGACCTCTCTTGGTTTCTACACAGATACGCAGTATTTT. Encoded protein: CASSFSTSLGFYTDTQYF.

This chain connects TRBV5-5 to TRBJ1-2; 7 nucleotides match TRBD1. The CDR3 is 13 residues long. V trimming: 3 bases; J trimming: 2 bases; junction bases outside the gene matches: 1. Germline assignment: CDR1 SGHKS and CDR2 YYEKEE (reference sequence). The CDR3 bases are TGTGCCAGCAGCTCGGGACAGAACTATGGCTACACCTTC. Amino acid sequence: CASSSGQNYGYTF. Supplemented by reference TRBV5-5 and TRBJ1-2, the full variable domain reads DAGVTQSPTHLIKTRGQQVTLRCSPISGHKSVSWYQQVLGQGPQFIFQYYEKEERGRGNFPDRFSARQFPNYSSELNVNALLLGDSALYLCASSSGQNYGYTFGSGTRLTVV.

Worth noting for this clone: The sample carries other DNA sequences with the same CDR3. The chain uses TRBV5-4 and TRBJ1-1; TRBD1 might be the D (5 bases). Germline CDR1 and CDR2: SGHNT and YYREEE (reference sequence). CDR3 length: 14 amino acids. The V and J ends lost 0 bases and 4 bases respectively, with 10 bases between them. The CDR3 is CASSLEQGGTEAFF. The CDR3 DNA reads as TGTGCCAGCAGCTTGGAGCAGGGTGGCACTGAAGCTTTCTTT. The entire variable domain, with the rest obtained from reference TRBV5-4 and TRBJ1-1, is as follows: ETGVTQSPTHLIKTRGQQVTLRCSSQSGHNTVSWYQQALGQGPQFIFQYYREEENGRGNFPPRFSGLQFPNYSSELNVNALELDDSALYLCASSLEQGGTEAFFGQGTRLTVV.

This clone was seen more than once but under ten times. The V and J genes are TRBV9 and TRBJ1-3, with D maybe TRBD1 (6 bases). CDR1 and CDR2 (germline): SGDLS, YYNGEE. The CDR3 is 16 residues long. The V end lost 3 bases, the J end lost 0 bases, and 13 bases lay between the germline ends. CDR3 nucleotides: TGTGCCAGCAGCGCGGGACACTCGAGCTCTGGAAACACCATATATTTT. Its translation: CASSAGHSSSGNTIYF. Variable domain in full (rest from reference TRBV9 and TRBJ1-3): DSGVTQTPKHLITATGQRVTLRCSPRSGDLSVYWYQQSLDQGLQFLIQYYNGEERAKGNILERFSAQQFPDLHSELNLSSLELGDSALYFCASSAGHSSSGNTIYFGEGSWLTVV.

The rearrangement links TRBV5-1 to TRBJ2-2; 14 positions agree with TRBD2. J gave up 7 bases and V 3 bases, and 5 bases lay outside the gene matches. The CDR3 extends over 16 amino acids. Germline V gene lookup returns CDR1 SGHRS and CDR2 YFSETQ. The CDR3 region has the DNA TGCGCCAGCAGCTCCGGACTAGCGGGAGGAGGCGGGGAGCTGTTTTTT. It codes for CASSSGLAGGGGELFF.

The DNA for the CDR3 is TGTGCCAGCAACTTTAGACACGATAATGAAAAACTGTTTTTT. This codes for CASNFRHDNEKLFF. The chain employs TRBV2 and TRBJ1-4; D not resolved. Germline loops: CDR1 SNHLY, CDR2 FYNNEI. Trimming shortened V by 7 bases and J by 4 bases, and 13 bases separated the two germline ends. The CDR3 has 14 amino acids.

The chain joins TRBV6-5 to TRBJ2-7; a weak D match, TRBD2 (6 bases). V lost 8 bases and J lost 3, with 11 bases in between. This CDR3 spans 12 amino acids. CDR1 MNHEY and CDR2 SVGAGI come from the germline V gene. CDR3 loop: CASGGEYYEQYF. CDR3 in DNA: TGTGCCAGCGGAGGGGAATACTACGAGCAGTACTTC.

The chain recombines TRBV7-2 with TRBJ2-2; D possibly corresponds to TRBD1 (6 bases). Trimming removed 5 bases at V and 8 bases at J, with 12 bases between. CDR1 and CDR2 (germline): SGHTA, FQGNSA. The CDR3 is 13 residues long. The CDR3 region is CASSGRGKGELFF. CDR3 DNA: TGTGCCAGCAGCGGCAGGGGCAAGGGGGAGCTGTTTTTT.